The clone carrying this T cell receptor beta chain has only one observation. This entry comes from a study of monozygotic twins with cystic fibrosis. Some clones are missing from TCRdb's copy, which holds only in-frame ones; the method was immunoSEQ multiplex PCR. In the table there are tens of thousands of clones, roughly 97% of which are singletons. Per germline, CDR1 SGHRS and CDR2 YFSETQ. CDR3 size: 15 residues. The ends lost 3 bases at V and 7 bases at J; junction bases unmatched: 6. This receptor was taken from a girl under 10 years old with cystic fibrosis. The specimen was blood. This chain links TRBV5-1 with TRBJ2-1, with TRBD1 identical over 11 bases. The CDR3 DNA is TGCGCCAGCAGCTCGGGGACAGGGGGAGCGAATGAGCAGTTCTTC. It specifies CASSSGTGGANEQFF.